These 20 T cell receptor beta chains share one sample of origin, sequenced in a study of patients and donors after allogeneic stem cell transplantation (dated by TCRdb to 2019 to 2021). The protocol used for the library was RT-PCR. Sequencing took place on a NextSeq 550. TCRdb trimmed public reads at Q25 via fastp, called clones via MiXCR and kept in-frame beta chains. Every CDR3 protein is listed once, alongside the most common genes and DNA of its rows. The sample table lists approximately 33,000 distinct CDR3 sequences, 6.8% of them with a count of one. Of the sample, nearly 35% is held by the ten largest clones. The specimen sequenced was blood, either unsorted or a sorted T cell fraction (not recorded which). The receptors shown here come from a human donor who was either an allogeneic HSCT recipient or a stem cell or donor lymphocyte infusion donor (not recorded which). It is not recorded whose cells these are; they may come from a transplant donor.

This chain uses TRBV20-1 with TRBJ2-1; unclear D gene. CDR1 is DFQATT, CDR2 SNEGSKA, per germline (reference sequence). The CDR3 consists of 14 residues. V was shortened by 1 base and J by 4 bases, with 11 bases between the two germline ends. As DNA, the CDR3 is TGCAGTGCTAGAGGTCCCCTGGGTTACAATGAGCAGTTCTTC. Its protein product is CSARGPLGYNEQFF.

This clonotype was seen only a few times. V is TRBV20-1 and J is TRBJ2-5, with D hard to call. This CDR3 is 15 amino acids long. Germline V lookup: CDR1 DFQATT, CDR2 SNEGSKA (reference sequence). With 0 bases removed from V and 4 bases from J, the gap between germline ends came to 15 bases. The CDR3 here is CSARDVVRKGETQYF. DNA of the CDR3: TGCAGTGCTAGAGACGTGGTCAGGAAGGGAGAGACCCAGTACTTC.

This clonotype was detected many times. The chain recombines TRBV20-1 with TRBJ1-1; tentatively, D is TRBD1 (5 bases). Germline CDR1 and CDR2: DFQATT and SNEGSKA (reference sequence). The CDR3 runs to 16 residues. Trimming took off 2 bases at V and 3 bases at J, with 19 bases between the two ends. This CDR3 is CSARKHWDFLYTEAFF. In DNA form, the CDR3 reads TGCAGTGCTAGAAAACACTGGGACTTCCTTTACACTGAAGCTTTCTTT.

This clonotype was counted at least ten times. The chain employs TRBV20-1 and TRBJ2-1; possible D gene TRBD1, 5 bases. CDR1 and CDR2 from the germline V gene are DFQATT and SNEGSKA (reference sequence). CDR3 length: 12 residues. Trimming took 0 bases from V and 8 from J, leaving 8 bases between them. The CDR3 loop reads CSARDRVHEQFF. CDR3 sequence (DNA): TGCAGTGCTAGAGACAGGGTGCATGAGCAGTTCTTC.

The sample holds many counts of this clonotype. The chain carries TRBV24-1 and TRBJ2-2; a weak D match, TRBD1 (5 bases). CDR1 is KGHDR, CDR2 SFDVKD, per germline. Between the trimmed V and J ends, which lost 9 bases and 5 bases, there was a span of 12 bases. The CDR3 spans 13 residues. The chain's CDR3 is CATRQAGTGELFF. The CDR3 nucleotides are TGTGCCACCCGTCAGGCAGGGACCGGGGAGCTGTTTTTT.

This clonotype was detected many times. The CDR3 region has the DNA TGTGCCAGCTCACCAAGGGGTAGCTCCTACGAGCAGTACTTC. This gives the protein CASSPRGSSYEQYF. This rearrangement joins TRBV18 to TRBJ2-7, with a tentative D call TRBD1 (5 bases). Germline-derived CDR1 and CDR2 are KGHSH and LQKENI. The CDR3 length is 14 residues. V lost 2 bases and J lost 0, with 8 bases in between. Full variable domain (outside the CDR3, taken from reference TRBV18 and TRBJ2-7): NAGVMQNPRHLVRRRGQEARLRCSPMKGHSHVYWYRQLPEEGLKFMVYLQKENIIDESGMPKERFSAEFPKEGPSILRIQQVVRGDSAAYFCASSPRGSSYEQYFGPGTRLTVT.

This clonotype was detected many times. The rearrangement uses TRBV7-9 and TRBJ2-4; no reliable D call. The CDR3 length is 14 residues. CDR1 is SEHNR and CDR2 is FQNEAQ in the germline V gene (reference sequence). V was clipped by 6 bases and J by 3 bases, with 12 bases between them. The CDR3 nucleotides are TGTGCCAGCAGTCCCGGTGCGGACAAAAACATTCAGTACTTC. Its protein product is CASSPGADKNIQYF.

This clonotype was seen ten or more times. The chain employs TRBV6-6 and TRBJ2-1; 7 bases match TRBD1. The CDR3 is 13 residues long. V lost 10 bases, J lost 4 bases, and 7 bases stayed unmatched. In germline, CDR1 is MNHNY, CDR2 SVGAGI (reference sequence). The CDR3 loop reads CATRKGQYNEQFF. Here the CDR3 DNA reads TGTGCCACTCGGAAGGGACAGTACAATGAGCAGTTCTTC.

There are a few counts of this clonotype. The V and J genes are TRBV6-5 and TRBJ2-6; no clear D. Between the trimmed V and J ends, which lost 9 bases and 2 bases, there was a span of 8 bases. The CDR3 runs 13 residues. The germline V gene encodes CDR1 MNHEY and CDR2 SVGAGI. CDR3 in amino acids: CASRVAGANVLTF. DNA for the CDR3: TGTGCCAGTCGGGTCGCTGGGGCCAACGTCCTGACTTTC.

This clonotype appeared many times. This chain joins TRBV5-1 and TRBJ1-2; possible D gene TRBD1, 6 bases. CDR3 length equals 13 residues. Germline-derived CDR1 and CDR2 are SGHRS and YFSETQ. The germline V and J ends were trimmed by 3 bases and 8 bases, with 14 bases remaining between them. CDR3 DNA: TGCGCCAGCAGCTCACAGGGCGTAGACGGCTACACCTTC. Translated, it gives CASSSQGVDGYTF.

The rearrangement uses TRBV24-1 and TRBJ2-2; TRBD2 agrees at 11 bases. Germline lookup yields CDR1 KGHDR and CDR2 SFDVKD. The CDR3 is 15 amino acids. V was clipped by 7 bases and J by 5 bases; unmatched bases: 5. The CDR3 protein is CATRSSGRATGELFF. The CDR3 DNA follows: TGTGCCACCAGGAGTAGCGGGAGGGCTACCGGGGAGCTGTTTTTT.

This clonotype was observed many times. For the CDR3, the DNA is TGTGCCAGCAGCTTGCTGGTTAACTATGGCTACACCTTC. Translating gives CASSLLVNYGYTF. The rearrangement joins TRBV5-6 to TRBJ1-2; the D is unclear. This CDR3 region has 13 residues. The germline gives CDR1 SGHDT, CDR2 YYEEEE. V was pared by 1 base and J by 1 base, with 5 bases between.

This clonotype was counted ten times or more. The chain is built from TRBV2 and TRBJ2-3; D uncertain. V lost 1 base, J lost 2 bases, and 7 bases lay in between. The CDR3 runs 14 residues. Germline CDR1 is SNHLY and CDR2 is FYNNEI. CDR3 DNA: TGTGCCAGCAGTGAAGGACGCGTCACAGATACGCAGTATTTT. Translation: CASSEGRVTDTQYF.

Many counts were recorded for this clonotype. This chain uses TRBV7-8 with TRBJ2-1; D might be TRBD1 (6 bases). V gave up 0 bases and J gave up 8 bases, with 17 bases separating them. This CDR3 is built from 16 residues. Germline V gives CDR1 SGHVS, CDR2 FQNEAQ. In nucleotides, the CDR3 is TGTGCCAGCAGCTTAGCGCTAGGGGTAGGGGGTTATGAGCAGTTCTTC. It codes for CASSLALGVGGYEQFF.

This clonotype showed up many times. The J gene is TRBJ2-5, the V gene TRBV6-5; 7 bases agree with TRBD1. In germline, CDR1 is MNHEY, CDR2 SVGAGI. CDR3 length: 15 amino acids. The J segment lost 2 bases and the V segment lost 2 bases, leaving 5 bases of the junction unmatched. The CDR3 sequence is CASSYTPRGQETQYF. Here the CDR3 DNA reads TGTGCCAGCAGTTACACCCCCAGGGGGCAAGAGACCCAGTACTTC.

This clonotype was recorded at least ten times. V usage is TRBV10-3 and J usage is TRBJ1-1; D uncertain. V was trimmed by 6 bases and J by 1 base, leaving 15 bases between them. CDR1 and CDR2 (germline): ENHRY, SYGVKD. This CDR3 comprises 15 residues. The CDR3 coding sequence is TGTGCCATCAGGGTCGATCGGGAGAGGAACACTGAAGCTTTCTTT. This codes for CAIRVDRERNTEAFF.

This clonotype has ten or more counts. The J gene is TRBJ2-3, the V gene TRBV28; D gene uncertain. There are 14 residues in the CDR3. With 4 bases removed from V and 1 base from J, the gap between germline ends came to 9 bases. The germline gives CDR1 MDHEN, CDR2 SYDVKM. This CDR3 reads CASSSTGRTDTQYF. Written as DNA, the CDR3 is TGTGCCAGCAGTTCCACCGGGCGCACAGATACGCAGTATTTT.

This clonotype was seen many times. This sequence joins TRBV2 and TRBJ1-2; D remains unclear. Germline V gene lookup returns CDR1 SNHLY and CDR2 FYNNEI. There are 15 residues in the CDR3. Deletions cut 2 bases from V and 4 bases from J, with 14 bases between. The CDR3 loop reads CASSELIRQSYGYTF. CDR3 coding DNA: TGTGCCAGCAGTGAACTTATTCGCCAATCCTATGGCTACACCTTC.

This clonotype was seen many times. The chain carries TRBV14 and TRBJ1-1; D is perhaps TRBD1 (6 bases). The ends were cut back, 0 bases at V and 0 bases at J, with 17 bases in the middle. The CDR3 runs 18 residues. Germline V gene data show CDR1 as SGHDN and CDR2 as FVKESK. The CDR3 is CASSQELSIQGMNTEAFF. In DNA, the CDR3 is TGTGCCAGCAGCCAAGAACTAAGTATACAGGGAATGAACACTGAAGCTTTCTTT.

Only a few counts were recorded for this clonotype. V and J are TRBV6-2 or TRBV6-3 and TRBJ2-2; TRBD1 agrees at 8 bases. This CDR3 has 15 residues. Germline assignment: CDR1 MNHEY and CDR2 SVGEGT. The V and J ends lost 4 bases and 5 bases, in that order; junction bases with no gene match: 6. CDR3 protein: CASSSDRGFTGELFF. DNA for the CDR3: TGTGCCAGCAGTTCCGACAGGGGATTTACCGGGGAGCTGTTTTTT.